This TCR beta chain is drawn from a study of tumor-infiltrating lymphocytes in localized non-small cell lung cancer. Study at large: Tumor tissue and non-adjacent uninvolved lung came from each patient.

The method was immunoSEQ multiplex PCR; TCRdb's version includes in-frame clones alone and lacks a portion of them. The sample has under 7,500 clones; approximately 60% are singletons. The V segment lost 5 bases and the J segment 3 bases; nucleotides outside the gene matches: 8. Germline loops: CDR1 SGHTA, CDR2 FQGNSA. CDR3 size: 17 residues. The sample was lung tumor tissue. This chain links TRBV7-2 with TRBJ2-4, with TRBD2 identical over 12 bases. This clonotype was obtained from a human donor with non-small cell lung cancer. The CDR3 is CASSASSGGAYKNIQYF. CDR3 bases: TGTGCCAGCAGCGCGTCTAGCGGGGGGGCCTACAAAAACATTCAGTACTTC. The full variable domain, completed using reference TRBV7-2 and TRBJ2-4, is GAGVSQSPSNKVTEKGKDVELRCDPISGHTALYWYRQSLGQGLEFLIYFQGNSAPDKSGLPSDRFSAERTGGSVSTLTIQRTQQEDSAVYLCASSASSGGAYKNIQYFGAGTRLSVL.